These T cell receptor beta chains were read from a single sample in a study of beta chain features in type 1 diabetes. Only in-frame clones appear in the TCRdb table, and some are missing; sequencing was by immunoSEQ multiplex PCR. This table has 250,000 to 300,000 clones, approximately 14% appearing once. Sequencing was done on a sample of naive CD4+ T cells from blood. The receptors here all came from a man between 25 and 39 years old with type 1 diabetes. The CDR3 runs from the conserved cysteine through the conserved F or W. D genes are given only for firm matches. The listing skips clone size in some rows; elsewhere it reads once, few, many or a size class.

j_call,d_call,v_call,clone_size,cdr3_nt,cdr3_aa
TRBJ2-5,.,TRBV4-1,.,TGCGCCAGCAGCCAAGTATCCCACCGGGAGACCCAGTACTTC,CASSQVSHRETQYF
TRBJ2-7,.,TRBV29-1,.,TGCAGCGTAGGACAAAACTCCTACGAGCAGTACTTC,CSVGQNSYEQYF
TRBJ2-1,TRBD2,TRBV9,once,TGTGCCAGCAGCCGCGCCCTCGGGGCGGGAGACTACAATGAGCAGTTCTTC,CASSRALGAGDYNEQFF
TRBJ1-2,TRBD1,TRBV29-1,few,TGCAGCGTTGAAGATGGGGGACAGCCTATCTATGGCTACACCTTC,CSVEDGGQPIYGYTF
TRBJ1-5,.,TRBV6-5,.,TGTGCCAGCAGTTACACGGGGGATAGCAATCAGCCCCAGCATTTT,CASSYTGDSNQPQHF
TRBJ2-2,.,TRBV9,.,TGTGCCAGCAGCCCCATGAGCAGGACCGGGGAGCTGTTTTTT,CASSPMSRTGELFF
TRBJ2-7,TRBD1,TRBV9,few,TGTGCCAGCAGCGTAGACAGGGGGCTTGAGCAGTACTTC,CASSVDRGLEQYF
TRBJ1-5,TRBD1,TRBV5-6,.,TGTGCCAGCAGCTTGGCTGGCAGGGGGCTAAATCAGCCCCAGCATTTT,CASSLAGRGLNQPQHF
TRBJ2-7,TRBD1,TRBV18,few,TGTGCCAGCTCAAGGGACAGGACGGCGCAGTACTTC,CASSRDRTAQYF
TRBJ1-4,.,TRBV2,few,TGTGCCAGCACGGGGTTGGCTAATGAAAAACTGTTTTTT,CASTGLANEKLFF
TRBJ1-4,.,TRBV15,few,TGTGCCACCAGGGACACAACTAATGAAAAACTGTTTTTT,CATRDTTNEKLFF
TRBJ1-5,.,TRBV6-1,.,TGTGCCAGCAGCCCAGGGGCTAACAATCAGCCCCAGCATTTT,CASSPGANNQPQHF
TRBJ2-1,TRBD2,TRBV28,once,TGTGCCAGCAACCATGGAGGACTAGCGGGACACGATGAGCAGTTCTTC,CASNHGGLAGHDEQFF
TRBJ1-4,.,TRBV30,few,TGTGCCTGGAGCCGTAATGAAAAACTGTTTTTT,CAWSRNEKLFF
TRBJ1-5,TRBD1,TRBV6-6,.,TGTGCCAGCAGGGGACAGGGGGGCTTGCAGCCCCAGCATTTT,CASRGQGGLQPQHF
TRBJ1-2,.,TRBV30,few,TGTGCCTGGAATCTCGGGGGTAACTATGGCTACACCTTC,CAWNLGGNYGYTF
TRBJ2-2,.,TRBV5-4,.,TGTGCCAGCAGCTGGGGCGGACCGAACACCGGGGAGCTGTTTTTT,CASSWGGPNTGELFF
TRBJ1-1,.,TRBV28,.,TGTGCCAGCAGTCCCCCGGTCGGGGGGCGGGGTGAAGCTTTCTTT,CASSPPVGGRGEAFF
TRBJ2-7,.,TRBV29-1,.,TGCAGCGTCCGGGACACCTACTCCTACGAGCAGTACTTC,CSVRDTYSYEQYF
TRBJ2-7,TRBD1,TRBV4-1,.,TGCGCCAGCAGTTACGGACAGGGACCGTTATACGAGCAGTACTTC,CASSYGQGPLYEQYF
TRBJ2-5,.,TRBV7-9,few,TGTGCCACCCCCGAGGAGGGCGGGGAGACCCAGTACTTC,CATPEEGGETQYF
TRBJ2-7,TRBD1,TRBV7-9,few,TGTGCCAGCAGCTCCCTGTTGACAGGGCTGCAGGACGAGCAGTACTTC,CASSSLLTGLQDEQYF
TRBJ1-1,TRBD1,TRBV5-6,.,TGTGCCAGCAGCAGCTGGACAGGGGTGAACACTGAAGCTTTCTTT,CASSSWTGVNTEAFF
TRBJ1-1,.,TRBV7-2,.,TGTGCCAGCAGCCTTCAGGGGAACACTGAAGCTTTCTTT,CASSLQGNTEAFF
TRBJ2-3,.,TRBV7-9,.,TGTGCCAGCAGCCCTAAAACCAGCACAGATACGCAGTATTTT,CASSPKTSTDTQYF